This T cell receptor beta chain was sequenced during a study of T cell responses to AZD1222 COVID-19 vaccine. The germline gives CDR1 SGHTS, CDR2 YDEGEE. CDR3 size: 14 residues. V lost 4 bases and J 7 bases, leaving 14 bases between the germline ends. Clones were read by immunoSEQ multiplex PCR, and TCRdb kept only the in-frame ones, dropping some. Here the sample spans approximately 80,000 clones, 70% to 90% being singletons. V usage is TRBV5-8 and J usage is TRBJ1-4; maybe TRBD1 (5 bases). The specimen was peripheral blood, collected 28 days after the second AZD1222 dose. This receptor was taken from an adult who received the AZD1222 COVID-19 vaccine. The DNA for the CDR3 is TGTGCCAGCAGCACGGGACTCCCGGGTGAAAAACTGTTTTTT. Translation gives CASSTGLPGEKLFF.